These 30 T cell receptor beta chains came from one sample sequenced in a study of technical replicates of blood from several donors (dated by TCRdb to about 2017). The method was the immunoSEQ multiplex PCR assay. In its TCRdb copy, this immuneACCESS table keeps in-frame sequences only and misses some clones. Where compared with another copy, unresolved V genes explain less than half of these, and the others have no known cause. This sample holds around 50,000 clones; more than 85% were observed only once. The ten largest account for under 5% of the sample. Material: PBMCs. Source of these receptors: a human donor in good health. Some clones in this sample may be carry-over from other donors' samples.

This chain connects TRBV11-1 to TRBJ1-1, with D possibly matching TRBD1 (5 bases). The germline CDR1 and CDR2 sequences are SGHAT and FQDESV (reference sequence). There are 19 residues in the CDR3. V gave up 6 bases and J gave up 6 bases, with 32 bases separating them. The CDR3 DNA sequence: TGTGCCAGCAGGTTACGAACAGGAACTGGGGAAAAACATTCCGCTGAAGCTTTCTTT. Translation gives CASRLRTGTGEKHSAEAFF.

The rearrangement joins TRBV5-5 to TRBJ2-7, with 10 bases matching TRBD1. V shed 4 bases and J 6 bases; nucleotides not matched to a gene: 10. The V gene's germline CDR1 is SGHKS and CDR2 YYEKEE (reference sequence). CDR3 length: 15 amino acids. The CDR3 sequence: CASSPSGTGVVEQYF. DNA of the CDR3: TGTGCCAGCAGCCCGTCCGGGACAGGGGTCGTCGAGCAGTACTTC.

CDR3 loop: CASSSSYGYTF. The DNA of the CDR3 is TGCGCCAGCAGTTCGTCCTATGGCTACACCTTC. V gene TRBV10-2 combines with J gene TRBJ1-2; D gene ambiguous. The V gene's germline CDR1 is WSHSY and CDR2 SAAADI. The CDR3 has 11 residues. Trimming cost V 5 bases and J 4 bases, with 5 bases left between them.

The CDR3 sequence is CATATGKMGGYTF. The CDR3 nucleotides are TGTGCCACCGCGACAGGGAAGATGGGTGGCTACACCTTC. The rearrangement joins TRBV14 to TRBJ1-2; 7 bases match TRBD1. The germline V gene encodes CDR1 SGHDN and CDR2 FVKESK. The CDR3 contains 13 residues. V dropped 10 bases and J dropped 7; count of bases not matched to a gene: 12.

V is TRBV5-6 and J is TRBJ1-4; D gene unclear. The germline V and J ends were trimmed by 3 bases and 8 bases, with 8 bases remaining between them. The CDR3 spans 12 residues. Looked up from germline, CDR1 is SGHDT and CDR2 is YYEEEE. The CDR3 reads CASSSDAEKLFF. In DNA, the CDR3 is TGTGCCAGCAGCTCTGATGCGGAAAAACTGTTTTTT.

V usage is TRBV7-9 and J usage is TRBJ2-2; no reliable D call. Germline CDR1 SEHNR, CDR2 FQNEAQ (reference sequence). V dropped 2 bases and J dropped 5 bases, with 6 bases sitting between them. The CDR3 contains 13 residues. The CDR3 loop reads CASSLRATGELFF. The CDR3, as DNA: TGTGCCAGCAGCTTACGAGCTACCGGGGAGCTGTTTTTT.

The rearrangement joins TRBV6-5 to TRBJ2-7; TRBD1 agrees at 10 bases. This CDR3 is 14 amino acids long. Trimming removed 5 bases from V and 6 bases from J; junction bases left unmatched: 7. Germline V gene lookup returns CDR1 MNHEY and CDR2 SVGAGI. The CDR3 is CASSRDRGNREQYF. CDR3 nucleotide sequence: TGTGCCAGCAGTCGGGACAGGGGAAATCGCGAGCAGTACTTC.

The CDR3 DNA is TGTGCCAGCAGCTTGGGTGACAGGGGAGGTCAGCCCCAGCATTTT. Amino acids: CASSLGDRGGQPQHF. The rearrangement links TRBV5-8 to TRBJ1-5; 8 positions agree with TRBD1. Per the germline V gene, CDR1 is SGHTS and CDR2 is YDEGEE. The CDR3 spans 15 residues. J gave up 6 bases and V 0 bases, and 5 bases lay outside the gene matches.

J is TRBJ1-2 and V is TRBV18; TRBD1 agrees at 7 bases. The germline V gene has CDR1 KGHSH and CDR2 LQKENI. The CDR3 runs to 13 residues. Trimming took 5 bases from V and 3 from J; bases not matched to a gene: 3. The CDR3 DNA reads TGTGCCAGCTCAGTACAGGGGCACTATGGCTACACCTTC. Residues: CASSVQGHYGYTF.

The chain uses TRBV11-2 and TRBJ2-2; 7 bases map to TRBD1. V gave up 6 bases and J gave up 4 bases; unmatched junction bases: 8. The CDR3 is 15 residues long. CDR1 SGHAT and CDR2 FQNNGV come from the germline V gene. The CDR3 region is CASRQGFLGTGELFF. CDR3 sequence (DNA): TGTGCCAGCAGACAGGGGTTCCTGGGCACCGGGGAGCTGTTTTTT.

The DNA of the CDR3 is TGTGCCAGCAGTTACGGGTGGGGGCTAAGTGAAAAACTGTTTTTT. Translated: CASSYGWGLSEKLFF. V is TRBV27 and J is TRBJ1-4, with D perhaps matching TRBD1 (6 bases). Germline V gene lookup returns CDR1 MNHEY and CDR2 SMNVEV (reference sequence). The CDR3 sequence is 15 residues long. Trimming pared 4 bases from V and 7 bases from J, leaving 16 bases between.

The rearrangement uses TRBV30 and TRBJ2-7; possible D gene TRBD2, 6 bases. The germline V and J ends were trimmed by 3 bases and 2 bases, with 14 bases remaining between them. The length of the CDR3 is 14 residues. The germline CDR1 and CDR2 sequences are GTSNPN and SVGIG (reference sequence). The CDR3 DNA reads as TGTGCCTGGAGCCCAGGACGGGGGACCTACGAGCAGTACTTC. The encoded protein is CAWSPGRGTYEQYF.

The chain is built from TRBV7-9 and TRBJ1-6; 7 bases are shared with TRBD1. From germline, CDR1 is SEHNR and CDR2 FQNEAQ (reference sequence). There are 16 residues in the CDR3. Germline trimming cut 7 bases from V and 5 bases from J; bases unmatched to any gene: 11. The CDR3 loop reads CASTQTTGEDNSPLHF. Here the CDR3 DNA reads TGTGCCAGCACACAAACAACAGGGGAGGATAATTCACCCCTCCACTTT. Variable domain in full (rest from reference TRBV7-9 and TRBJ1-6): DTGVSQNPRHKITKRGQNVTFRCDPISEHNRLYWYRQTLGQGPEFLTYFQNEAQLEKSRLLSDRFSAERPKGSFSTLEIQRTEQGDSAMYLCASTQTTGEDNSPLHFGNGTRLTVT.

The chain joins TRBV5-1 to TRBJ2-3; maybe TRBD2 (6 bases). This CDR3 is 15 amino acids long. Germline lookup yields CDR1 SGHRS and CDR2 YFSETQ. V was cut by 4 bases and J by 2 bases, with 14 bases left in between. The CDR3 DNA sequence: TGCGCCAGCAGCCAGAGGGCGGGATCCACAGATACGCAGTATTTT. This encodes CASSQRAGSTDTQYF.

The V call is TRBV29-1, the J call TRBJ2-7; TRBD1 matches at 10 bases. The CDR3 has 13 residues. The germline V gene has CDR1 SQVTM and CDR2 ANQGSEA. V lost 4 bases and J lost 6; bases outside the gene matches: 6. DNA for the CDR3: TGCAGCGTTGCCTGGGACAGGGGCAGCGAGCAGTACTTC. Its protein product is CSVAWDRGSEQYF.

The V call is TRBV4-1, the J call TRBJ1-1; 8 nucleotides line up with TRBD1. V was clipped by 3 bases and J by 1 base; unmatched bases: 10. The CDR3 runs to 17 residues. CDR1 is MGHRA and CDR2 is YSYEKL in the germline V gene. CDR3 protein: CASSHQRSTGGNTEAFF. The CDR3 region has the DNA TGCGCCAGCAGCCATCAGCGTAGCACAGGGGGGAACACTGAAGCTTTCTTT.

J is TRBJ1-1 and V is TRBV7-9, with D unresolved. This CDR3 region has 11 residues. Germline V gene sequence: CDR1 SEHNR, CDR2 FQNEAQ (reference sequence). Trimming shortened V by 4 bases and J by 8 bases, and 8 bases separated the two germline ends. The CDR3 is CASSSGLEAFF. The CDR3 DNA follows: TGTGCCAGCAGCTCCGGGTTAGAAGCTTTCTTT.

The rearrangement joins TRBV7-2 to TRBJ1-1; weak D call: TRBD1 (6 bases). The V end was cut by 5 bases, the J end by 1 base, with 14 bases between. The CDR3 covers 15 residues. The germline V gene encodes CDR1 SGHTA and CDR2 FQGNSA. For the CDR3, the DNA is TGTGCCAGCAGCCTAAGGGGGATACCGAACACTGAAGCTTTCTTT. This translates into CASSLRGIPNTEAFF.

The rearrangement links TRBV27 to TRBJ1-1, with a possible D match to TRBD1 (5 bases). CDR1 and CDR2 from the germline V gene are MNHEY and SMNVEV (reference sequence). CDR3 size: 12 residues. Trimming took off 7 bases at V and 7 bases at J, with 13 bases between the two ends. The CDR3 DNA is TGTGCCAGCATCGGGGGGGGAGTTGAAGCTTTCTTT. This codes for CASIGGGVEAFF.

This rearrangement joins TRBV7-6 to TRBJ2-3; the match to TRBD1 covers 8 bases. V lost 6 bases and J lost 4; bases outside the gene matches: 9. The V gene's germline CDR1 is SGHVS and CDR2 FNYEAQ. This CDR3 is built from 15 residues. CDR3 in amino acids: CASRPTTGAADTQYF. CDR3 sequence (DNA): TGTGCCAGCAGACCAACGACAGGGGCAGCAGATACGCAGTATTTT.

In DNA, the CDR3 is TGTGCCAGTAGTATGAGGGAGTACTACAATGAGCAGTTCTTC. Translating gives CASSMREYYNEQFF. V usage is TRBV19 and J usage is TRBJ2-1; TRBD2 is a possible D gene (5 bases). The V gene lost 3 bases and the J gene lost 3 bases, with 9 bases spanning the gap. Germline V gene sequence: CDR1 LNHDA, CDR2 SQIVND (reference sequence). The CDR3 runs 14 residues.

The genes are TRBV5-6 and TRBJ2-3; the match to TRBD1 covers 12 bases. CDR3 length equals 17 residues. In germline, CDR1 is SGHDT, CDR2 YYEEEE. V lost 0 bases, J lost 2 bases, and 4 bases stayed unmatched. This CDR3 reads CASSLDWGQGATDTQYF. CDR3 in DNA: TGTGCCAGCAGCTTGGATTGGGGACAGGGGGCCACAGATACGCAGTATTTT.

The V gene is TRBV6-5, the J gene TRBJ2-1; 11 bases are shared with TRBD1. The J segment lost 8 bases and the V segment lost 0 bases, leaving 3 bases of the junction unmatched. The germline CDR1 and CDR2 sequences are MNHEY and SVGAGI. This CDR3 contains 15 residues. CDR3 in amino acids: CASSYSGTGGDEQFF. The CDR3 DNA reads as TGTGCCAGCAGTTACTCTGGGACAGGGGGGGATGAGCAGTTCTTC.

The count of this clone is one. The chain employs TRBV6-5 and TRBJ1-2; maybe TRBD1 (6 bases). The CDR3 covers 14 residues. Germline V gives CDR1 MNHEY, CDR2 SVGAGI. V lost 7 bases to trimming and J lost 4 bases, with 16 bases between them. The CDR3 DNA reads as TGTGCCAGCAAGCCAGGGGACGGGTTCTATGGCTACACCTTC. Translated: CASKPGDGFYGYTF.

J is TRBJ2-1 and V is TRBV13, with 7 bases that match TRBD2. Germline lookup yields CDR1 PRHDT and CDR2 FYEKMQ (reference sequence). After removal of 5 bases from V and 9 bases from J, the junction contained 10 bases not matched to a gene. CDR3 length equals 14 residues. The CDR3 sequence is CASSAPGGAIEQFF. The CDR3 DNA follows: TGTGCCAGCAGCGCCCCGGGGGGAGCGATTGAGCAGTTCTTC. Filled out from reference TRBV13 and TRBJ2-1, the complete variable domain reads AAGVIQSPRHLIKEKRETATLKCYPIPRHDTVYWYQQGPGQDPQFLISFYEKMQSDKGSIPDRFSAQQFSDYHSELNMSSLELGDSALYFCASSAPGGAIEQFFGPGTRLTVL.

The rearrangement joins TRBV27 to TRBJ2-7; D possibly corresponds to TRBD2 (7 bases). V was cut by 5 bases and J by 0 bases, with 20 bases left in between. The CDR3 has 17 residues. Looked up from germline, CDR1 is MNHEY and CDR2 is SMNVEV (reference sequence). The DNA of the CDR3 is TGTGCCAGCAGTCTTCTTTCGAGGGGGGGTCACTCCTACGAGCAGTACTTC. It encodes CASSLLSRGGHSYEQYF.

The J gene is TRBJ2-7, the V gene TRBV5-4; 11 bases map to TRBD2. This CDR3 spans 15 amino acids. V lost 3 bases, J lost 3 bases, and 5 bases stayed unmatched. Germline CDR1 reads SGHNT; CDR2 reads YYREEE (reference sequence). Here the CDR3 DNA reads TGTGCCAGCAGCTCGACTAGCGGGGATGTCTACGAGCAGTACTTC. This sequence encodes CASSSTSGDVYEQYF.

The chain employs TRBV27 and TRBJ2-3; tentatively, D is TRBD2 (6 bases). The V end was cut by 5 bases, the J end by 3 bases, with 18 bases between. The CDR3 consists of 16 residues. CDR1 MNHEY and CDR2 SMNVEV come from the germline V gene (reference sequence). Here the CDR3 reads CASSDPEGLGTDTQYF. Written as DNA, the CDR3 is TGTGCCAGCAGTGACCCGGAGGGATTAGGGACAGATACGCAGTATTTT.

The chain recombines TRBV5-5 with TRBJ2-2, with TRBD1 identical over 7 bases. The trim removed 5 bases at V and 0 bases at J, leaving 7 bases unmatched. The CDR3 length is 16 residues. Germline V gene lookup returns CDR1 SGHKS and CDR2 YYEKEE (reference sequence). The CDR3 DNA sequence: TGTGCCAGCAGTCAAGCCGGGACAGCGAACACCGGGGAGCTGTTTTTT. Translation: CASSQAGTANTGELFF.

This chain joins TRBV18 and TRBJ2-7, with D perhaps matching TRBD2 (6 bases). Germline V gene sequence: CDR1 KGHSH, CDR2 LQKENI. The CDR3 loop spans 14 amino acids. V was clipped by 3 bases and J by 5 bases, with 14 bases between them. DNA for the CDR3: TGTGCCAGCTCACCCCCAGCGGGTACCAACGAGCAGTACTTC. Translation: CASSPPAGTNEQYF. The entire variable domain, with the rest obtained from reference TRBV18 and TRBJ2-7, is as follows: NAGVMQNPRHLVRRRGQEARLRCSPMKGHSHVYWYRQLPEEGLKFMVYLQKENIIDESGMPKERFSAEFPKEGPSILRIQQVVRGDSAAYFCASSPPAGTNEQYFGPGTRLTVT.